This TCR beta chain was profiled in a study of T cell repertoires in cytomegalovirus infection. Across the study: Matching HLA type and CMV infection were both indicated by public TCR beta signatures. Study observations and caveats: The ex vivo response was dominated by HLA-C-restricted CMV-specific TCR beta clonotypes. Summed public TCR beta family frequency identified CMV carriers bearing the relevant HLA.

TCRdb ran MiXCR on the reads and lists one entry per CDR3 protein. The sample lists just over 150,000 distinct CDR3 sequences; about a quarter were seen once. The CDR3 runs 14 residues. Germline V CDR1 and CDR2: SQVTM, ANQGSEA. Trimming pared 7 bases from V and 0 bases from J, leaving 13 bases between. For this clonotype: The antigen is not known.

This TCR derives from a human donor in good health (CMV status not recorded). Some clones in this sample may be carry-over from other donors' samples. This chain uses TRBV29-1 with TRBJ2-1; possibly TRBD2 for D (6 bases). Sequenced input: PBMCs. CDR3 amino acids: CSGLGGSSYNEQFF. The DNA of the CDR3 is TGCAGCGGCCTCGGGGGAAGCTCCTACAATGAGCAGTTCTTC.